The TCR beta chain described here comes from a study of OX40 agonist ivuxolimab in advanced cancers. General observations from the study: Determination of antigen specificity was not performed for the expanded peripheral T cells. Part of the nonresponder group also had normalized T-cell clonal expansion that was low.

About this clone itself: What it recognizes is unknown.

The CDR3 length is 15 residues. V shed 5 bases and J 3 bases; nucleotides not matched to a gene: 4. Germline V gene sequence: CDR1 SGHVS, CDR2 FNYEAQ. Produced via immunoSEQ multiplex PCR; TCRdb's table is partial and in-frame only. Of nearly 80,000 clones in the sample, roughly four fifths were seen once. This clonotype was obtained from an adult with an advanced solid tumor such as melanoma, head and neck, liver or kidney cancer. V usage is TRBV7-6 and J usage is TRBJ1-4; the match to TRBD1 covers 9 bases. Sequencing used CD4+ or CD8+ T cells sorted from blood, obtained in a trial of the OX40 agonist ivuxolimab. The CDR3 loop reads CASSPRTGANEKLFF. The CDR3 DNA is TGTGCCAGCAGCCCGCGGACAGGGGCTAATGAAAAACTGTTTTTT.